Sequencing of this T cell receptor beta chain was carried out in a study of response to subunit inactivated influenza vaccine. Study-level results: Authors suggested seasonal influenza vaccinations each recruit few new T cells.

A remark on this clonotype: What it binds is not known.

Using its own MiXCR run on the RT-PCR reads, TCRdb lists one record per CDR3 protein. The sample lists under 950,000 distinct CDR3 sequences, less than 25% occurring once. This CDR3 comprises 13 residues. CDR1 and CDR2 from the germline V gene are MNHNS and SASEGT. Trimming removed 5 bases from V and 9 bases from J; junction bases left unmatched: 9. Here the sequenced sample was PBMCs from blood, taken less than 6 days after vaccination. The TCR originated in a man aged 50 to 60 who received an inactivated influenza vaccine. The chain joins TRBV6-1 to TRBJ2-7; the match to TRBD1 covers 8 bases. For the CDR3, the DNA is TGTGCCAGCAGTCCGACAGGGGTGGGAGGGCAGTACTTC. Protein sequence: CASSPTGVGGQYF.